Shown below are 16 T cell receptor beta chains from a single sample sequenced in a study of cytomegalovirus exposure and HLA in healthy donors. Vbeta (60) and Jbeta (13) primers were used in the PCR. Method: immunoSEQ multiplex PCR; TCRdb's copy keeps in-frame clones and lacks some. The sample carries about 120,000 clones, approximately 72% recorded once. The sample was PBMCs. These TCRs come from a man aged 60 to 75 in good health and CMV-seropositive.

The chain recombines TRBV30 with TRBJ1-6; D gene ambiguous. Deletions cut 0 bases from V and 7 bases from J, with 10 bases between. This CDR3 comprises 14 residues. Germline CDR1 reads GTSNPN; CDR2 reads SVGIG (reference sequence). CDR3 loop: CAWSVRDGNSPLHF. DNA of the CDR3: TGTGCCTGGAGTGTCCGAGACGGGAATTCACCCCTCCACTTT.

The V gene is TRBV19, the J gene TRBJ1-1, with a tentative D call TRBD1 (5 bases). The CDR3 loop spans 11 amino acids. Germline loops: CDR1 LNHDA, CDR2 SQIVND (reference sequence). Trimming cost V 6 bases and J 11 bases, with 13 bases left between them. CDR3 residues: CASSETVAAFF. The CDR3 DNA reads as TGTGCCAGTAGCGAGACAGTCGCGGCTTTCTTT.

The rearrangement joins TRBV11-2 to TRBJ2-1; the match to TRBD2 covers 13 bases. The germline V gene encodes CDR1 SGHAT and CDR2 FQNNGV. Trimming cost V 0 bases and J 2 bases; bases outside gene matches: 4. The CDR3 has 18 amino acids. CDR3: CASSLERTSGGTYNEQFF. CDR3 sequence (DNA): TGTGCCAGCAGCTTAGAGCGGACTAGCGGGGGTACCTACAATGAGCAGTTCTTC.

This chain uses TRBV5-4 with TRBJ1-2, with D perhaps matching TRBD1 (5 bases). The CDR3 loop spans 13 amino acids. Germline-derived CDR1 and CDR2 are SGHNT and YYREEE (reference sequence). Trimming removed 1 base at V and 5 bases at J, with 9 bases between. CDR3 DNA sequence: TGTGCCAGCAGCTTGTGGGGCGCGTATGGCTACACCTTC. As protein: CASSLWGAYGYTF.

The chain is built from TRBV18 and TRBJ2-7; 9 bases are a match to TRBD1. The CDR3 contains 15 residues. In germline, CDR1 is KGHSH, CDR2 LQKENI. The V and J ends lost 0 bases and 5 bases, in that order; junction bases with no gene match: 5. The CDR3 DNA reads TGTGCCAGCTCACCACCTGGGACAGGGATAAACGAGCAGTACTTC. Its translation: CASSPPGTGINEQYF.

The chain combines TRBV27 with TRBJ2-7, with 14 bases that match TRBD2. Trimming took 6 bases from V and 0 from J; bases not matched to a gene: 7. CDR3 length: 17 amino acids. Germline values: CDR1 MNHEY, CDR2 SMNVEV (reference sequence). CDR3 DNA sequence: TGTGCCAGCAGCGGACTAGCGGGAGGCCATAGCTCCTACGAGCAGTACTTC. This sequence encodes CASSGLAGGHSSYEQYF.

This clone has more than one count but fewer than ten. This rearrangement joins TRBV27 to TRBJ2-3, with D maybe TRBD1 (6 bases). Germline-derived CDR1 and CDR2 are MNHEY and SMNVEV (reference sequence). V shed 2 bases and J shed 4 bases, with 10 bases lying between them. This CDR3 is built from 14 residues. CDR3 sequence: CASSLRQAPDTQYF. CDR3 DNA: TGTGCCAGCAGTTTAAGACAGGCCCCAGATACGCAGTATTTT.

The chain carries TRBV5-1 and TRBJ2-1, with a possible D match to TRBD1 (6 bases). The germline CDR1 and CDR2 sequences are SGHRS and YFSETQ. The CDR3 contains 15 residues. Trimming stripped 0 bases from V and 4 bases from J, with 11 bases between. CDR3 bases: TGCGCCAGCAGCTTGGATGGCAGGGGATACAATGAGCAGTTCTTC. Amino acids: CASSLDGRGYNEQFF.

The chain joins TRBV10-3 to TRBJ2-7, with 7 nucleotides matching TRBD1. The germline V gene encodes CDR1 ENHRY and CDR2 SYGVKD. The junction had 5 bases not matched to a gene; V was cut back by 3 bases and J by 0 bases. The CDR3 runs to 15 residues. The CDR3, as DNA: TGTGCCATCAGTGACGGACAGGTTTACTCCTACGAGCAGTACTTC. Protein product: CAISDGQVYSYEQYF.

The chain uses TRBV6-1 and TRBJ2-1, with TRBD2 identical over 10 bases. Germline V gene lookup returns CDR1 MNHNS and CDR2 SASEGT. J was trimmed by 5 bases and V by 6 bases; bases with no gene match: 7. The CDR3 consists of 15 residues. This CDR3 reads CASSRRAGGNNEQFF. In DNA, the CDR3 is TGTGCCAGCAGCCGCCGAGCGGGAGGGAACAATGAGCAGTTCTTC.

The V gene is TRBV27, the J gene TRBJ1-1; maybe TRBD1 (5 bases). V dropped 3 bases and J dropped 5 bases, with 10 bases sitting between them. The CDR3 is made up of 13 amino acids. Per germline, CDR1 MNHEY and CDR2 SMNVEV (reference sequence). CDR3: CASSFAGGTEAFF. CDR3 coding DNA: TGTGCCAGCAGTTTCGCGGGGGGAACTGAAGCTTTCTTT.

This chain connects TRBV6-4 to TRBJ2-2; 8 bases are shared with TRBD2. The V gene's germline CDR1 is MRHNA and CDR2 SNTAGT. V lost 6 bases to trimming and J lost 0 bases; unmatched junction nucleotides: 6. The CDR3 length is 16 residues. CDR3 in amino acids: CASRPLAGANTGELFF. CDR3 nucleotides: TGTGCCAGCAGGCCTCTAGCGGGTGCGAACACCGGGGAGCTGTTTTTT.

CDR3 sequence (DNA): TGTGCCAGCAGTGAGATGGGCAGGGGGAACACTGAAGCTTTCTTT. As protein: CASSEMGRGNTEAFF. The genes are TRBV6-1 and TRBJ1-1; the D gene is possibly TRBD1 (6 bases). V shed 3 bases and J shed 1 base, with 12 bases lying between them. Germline V gene data show CDR1 as MNHNS and CDR2 as SASEGT. The CDR3 runs to 15 residues.

The rearrangement uses TRBV6-5 and TRBJ2-1, with D perhaps TRBD1 (6 bases). In germline, CDR1 is MNHEY, CDR2 SVGAGI. There are 13 residues in the CDR3. V was pared by 1 base and J by 7 bases, with 8 bases between. CDR3 amino acids: CASSYLQGNEQFF. In nucleotides, the CDR3 is TGTGCCAGCAGTTACTTACAGGGTAATGAGCAGTTCTTC.

The chain is built from TRBV7-9 and TRBJ2-2; D may be TRBD1 (6 bases). Trimming cost V 4 bases and J 5 bases, with 20 bases left between them. The germline gives CDR1 SEHNR, CDR2 FQNEAQ (reference sequence). The CDR3 extends over 17 amino acids. CDR3 loop: CASSSPQGTFGTGELFF. The CDR3 DNA reads TGTGCCAGCAGCTCCCCACAGGGCACCTTTGGGACCGGGGAGCTGTTTTTT.

The chain links TRBV5-4 to TRBJ2-7; TRBD1 aligns across 10 bases. V lost 4 bases, J lost 2 bases, and 3 bases stayed unmatched. Germline CDR1 reads SGHNT; CDR2 reads YYREEE (reference sequence). The CDR3 spans 14 residues. DNA of the CDR3: TGTGCCAGCAGCCCAGGACAGGGGGCCTACGAGCAGTACTTC. Amino acid sequence: CASSPGQGAYEQYF. Drawing the rest from reference TRBV5-4 and TRBJ2-7, the complete variable domain is ETGVTQSPTHLIKTRGQQVTLRCSSQSGHNTVSWYQQALGQGPQFIFQYYREEENGRGNFPPRFSGLQFPNYSSELNVNALELDDSALYLCASSPGQGAYEQYFGPGTRLTVT.